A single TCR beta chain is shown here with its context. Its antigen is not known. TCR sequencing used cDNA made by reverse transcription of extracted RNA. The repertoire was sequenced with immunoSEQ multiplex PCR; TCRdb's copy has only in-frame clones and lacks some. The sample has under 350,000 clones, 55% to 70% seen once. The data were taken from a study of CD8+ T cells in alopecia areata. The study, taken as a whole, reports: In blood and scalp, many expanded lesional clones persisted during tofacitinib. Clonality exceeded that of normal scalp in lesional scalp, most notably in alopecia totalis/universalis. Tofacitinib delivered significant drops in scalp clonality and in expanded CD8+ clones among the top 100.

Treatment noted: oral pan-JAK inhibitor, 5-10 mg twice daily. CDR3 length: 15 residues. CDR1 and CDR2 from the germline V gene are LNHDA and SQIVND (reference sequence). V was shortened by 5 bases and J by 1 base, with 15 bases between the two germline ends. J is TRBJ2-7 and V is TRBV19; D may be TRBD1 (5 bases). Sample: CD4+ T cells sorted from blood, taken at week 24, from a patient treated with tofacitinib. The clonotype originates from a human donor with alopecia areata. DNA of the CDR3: TGTGCCAGTAGTGTGCAGGGCCCCTCTTCCTACGAGCAGTACTTC. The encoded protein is CASSVQGPSSYEQYF.